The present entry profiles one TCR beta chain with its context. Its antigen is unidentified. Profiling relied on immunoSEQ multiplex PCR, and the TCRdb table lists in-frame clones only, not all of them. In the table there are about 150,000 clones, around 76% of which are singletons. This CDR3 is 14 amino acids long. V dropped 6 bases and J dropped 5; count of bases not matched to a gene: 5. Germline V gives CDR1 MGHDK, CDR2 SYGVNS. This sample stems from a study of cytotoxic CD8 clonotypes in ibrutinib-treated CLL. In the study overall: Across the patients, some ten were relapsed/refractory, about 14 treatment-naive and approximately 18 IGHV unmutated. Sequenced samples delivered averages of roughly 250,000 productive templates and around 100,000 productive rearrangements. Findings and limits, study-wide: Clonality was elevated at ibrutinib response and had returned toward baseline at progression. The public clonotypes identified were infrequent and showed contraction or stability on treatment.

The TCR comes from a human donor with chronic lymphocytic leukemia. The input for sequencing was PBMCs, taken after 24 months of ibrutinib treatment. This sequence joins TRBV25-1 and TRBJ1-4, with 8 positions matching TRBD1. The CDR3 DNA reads TGTGCCAGCAGGCTTACAGGGGGGAATGAAAAACTGTTTTTT. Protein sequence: CASRLTGGNEKLFF.